A single sample is the source of the 31 T cell receptor beta chains below, sequenced in a study of T-cell reconstitution after alpha-beta-depleted transplantation in children. Preparation of the TCRbeta library involved a method that used unique molecular identifiers. TCRdb reanalysed the PCR reads using MiXCR and keeps one entry per CDR3 protein. The sample shows under 300,000 distinct CDR3 sequences, 9.5% to 13% of them seen only once. The specimen was peripheral blood, collected 180 days after TCRalphabeta/CD19-depleted stem cell transplant. The receptors come from a male patient between 2 and 10 years old who had a stem cell transplant for chronic granulomatous disease, so the T cells may come from the graft donor.

A word on this clonotype: A read error may be the cause here, since a much bigger clone is one base away. V gene TRBV20-1 combines with J gene TRBJ2-4; TRBD1 might be the D (6 bases). CDR1 DFQATT and CDR2 SNEGSKA come from the germline V gene (reference sequence). CDR3 length: 14 amino acids. The chain's CDR3 is CSARDQQGKSIQYF. CDR3 bases: TGCAGTGCTAGAGATCAACAGGGCAAAAGCATTCAGTACTTC.

This clonotype was counted many times. CDR3 in amino acids: CSARGMAGRAEDEQYF. CDR3 nucleotide sequence: TGCAGTGCTAGAGGGATGGCCGGGAGGGCCGAAGACGAGCAGTACTTC. The V and J genes are TRBV20-1 and TRBJ2-7; 8 bases map to TRBD2. CDR3 size: 16 residues. Germline CDR1 DFQATT, CDR2 SNEGSKA (reference sequence). J gave up 5 bases and V 1 base, and 13 bases lay outside the gene matches.

V is TRBV13 and J is TRBJ2-6; no definite D call. Germline V gives CDR1 PRHDT, CDR2 FYEKMQ (reference sequence). The CDR3 loop spans 19 amino acids. The V end was cut by 4 bases, the J end by 4 bases, with 23 bases between. The CDR3: CASSSGQVCLSSGANVLTF. CDR3 coding DNA: TGTGCCAGCAGCTCCGGGCAGGTCTGCCTCTCCTCCGGGGCCAACGTCCTGACTTTC. Using reference TRBV13 and TRBJ2-6 for the parts outside the CDR3, the full variable domain is AAGVIQSPRHLIKEKRETATLKCYPIPRHDTVYWYQQGPGQDPQFLISFYEKMQSDKGSIPDRFSAQQFSDYHSELNMSSLELGDSALYFCASSSGQVCLSSGANVLTFGAGSRLTVL.

This clonotype appeared many times. The chain recombines TRBV5-1 with TRBJ2-5, with TRBD2 identical over 9 bases. In germline, CDR1 is SGHRS, CDR2 YFSETQ. The ends lost 4 bases at V and 5 bases at J; junction bases unmatched: 12. The length of the CDR3 is 16 residues. In DNA, the CDR3 is TGCGCCAGCAGCAAGACTAGCGGAGCAGGTTGGGAGACCCAGTACTTC. It specifies CASSKTSGAGWETQYF.

This clonotype has more than one count but fewer than ten. This CDR3 reads CASRGRGSPYEQYF. Here the CDR3 DNA reads TGTGCCAGCAGGGGGAGGGGATCCCCCTACGAGCAGTACTTC. The chain is built from TRBV25-1 and TRBJ2-7; TRBD2 aligns across 7 bases. The V gene end was trimmed by 6 bases and the J gene end by 2 bases; junction bases not matched to a gene: 7. This CDR3 is 14 amino acids long. Germline-derived CDR1 and CDR2 are MGHDK and SYGVNS.

This clonotype came up a few times. Because the CDR3 is missing its conserved closing phenylalanine or tryptophan, this is likely a read error. The rearrangement uses TRBV7-9 and TRBJ2-5, with TRBD1 matching over 8 bases. Trimming at V came to 1 base and at J to 4 bases, leaving 5 bases not matched to a gene. This CDR3 comprises 15 residues. CDR1 and CDR2 (germline): SEHNR, FQNEAQ (reference sequence). CDR3 residues: CASSLGPDRGETQYL. CDR3 sequence (DNA): TGTGCCAGCAGCTTAGGGCCCGACAGGGGAGAGACCCAGTACTTA.

This clonotype was recorded many times. V gene TRBV7-8 combines with J gene TRBJ2-3, with a tentative D call TRBD1 (5 bases). Per germline, CDR1 SGHVS and CDR2 FQNEAQ. This CDR3 region has 15 residues. Trimming pared 4 bases from V and 2 bases from J, leaving 13 bases between. CDR3 sequence (DNA): TGTGCCAGCAGCTCCAGACAGAAAATCACAGATACGCAGTATTTT. This sequence encodes CASSSRQKITDTQYF.

The table lists this clonotype with many counts. This chain connects TRBV9 to TRBJ2-3; 9 bases align to TRBD2. Germline CDR1 and CDR2: SGDLS and YYNGEE. There are 13 residues in the CDR3. V shed 10 bases, J shed 2 bases, and the junction held 5 bases outside the gene matches. CDR3 loop: CAGSGGDTDTQYF. The CDR3 DNA is TGTGCCGGTAGCGGGGGAGACACAGATACGCAGTATTTT. Full variable domain (rest looked up from reference TRBV9 and TRBJ2-3): DSGVTQTPKHLITATGQRVTLRCSPRSGDLSVYWYQQSLDQGLQFLIQYYNGEERAKGNILERFSAQQFPDLHSELNLSSLELGDSALYFCAGSGGDTDTQYFGPGTRLTVL.

The gene calls are TRBV28 and TRBJ2-1, with D perhaps matching TRBD2 (5 bases). V lost 6 bases to trimming and J lost 1 base, with 16 bases between them. Per germline, CDR1 MDHEN and CDR2 SYDVKM. The CDR3 contains 16 residues. This chain's CDR3 is CASSSPSGDSYNEQFF. The CDR3 DNA reads as TGTGCCAGCAGCTCCCCCAGCGGTGATTCCTACAATGAGCAGTTCTTC.

This chain links TRBV7-3 with TRBJ2-6, with D tentatively TRBD2 (5 bases). The germline V and J ends were trimmed by 5 bases and 5 bases, with 13 bases remaining between them. The germline CDR1 and CDR2 sequences are SGHTA and FQGTGA. The CDR3 sequence is 15 residues long. The CDR3 region has the DNA TGTGCCAGCAGCCCCCATGGGAGTAGGGCCAACGTCCTGACTTTC. It yields the protein CASSPHGSRANVLTF.

This clonotype was seen ten or more times. The rearrangement joins TRBV12-3 or TRBV12-4 to TRBJ2-7; D possibly uses TRBD1 or TRBD2 (6 bases each). This CDR3 spans 14 amino acids. The V gene lost 3 bases and the J gene lost 0 bases, with 9 bases spanning the gap. The CDR3 bases are TGTGCCAGCAGTTTGAGGGGGGTCTCCTACGAGCAGTACTTC. Protein product: CASSLRGVSYEQYF.

This clonotype has ten or more counts. The rearrangement joins TRBV12-3 or TRBV12-4 to TRBJ1-5; 7 bases are shared with TRBD1. CDR3 length: 15 residues. The trim removed 6 bases at V and 5 bases at J, leaving 10 bases unmatched. In DNA form, the CDR3 reads TGTGCCAGCAGCCTCCGGGACAGACTGTATCAGCCCCAGCATTTT. It translates to CASSLRDRLYQPQHF.

In its sample, this clonotype was seen a few times. The rearrangement links TRBV6-5 to TRBJ2-4; tentatively, D is TRBD1 or TRBD2 (5 bases each). The CDR3 consists of 15 residues. V shed 2 bases and J shed 3 bases, with 11 bases lying between them. The germline V gene encodes CDR1 MNHEY and CDR2 SVGAGI. CDR3 nucleotide sequence: TGTGCCAGCAGTTACGATCGGGACGGCAAAAACATTCAGTACTTC. Translating gives CASSYDRDGKNIQYF.

This clonotype was observed at least ten times. The chain employs TRBV6-1 and TRBJ2-3, with 10 bases that match TRBD2. V was pared by 2 bases and J by 10 bases, with 15 bases of the junction left unmatched. The CDR3 totals 17 residues. Germline V gene lookup returns CDR1 MNHNS and CDR2 SASEGT. The CDR3 here is CASSELIVALAGLSQYF. The CDR3 nucleotides are TGTGCCAGCAGTGAACTGATTGTTGCACTAGCGGGATTGTCGCAGTATTTT.

This clonotype was picked up many times. The chain recombines TRBV21-1 with TRBJ2-1; no check of the table's D call, TRBD1, against the DNA was made. TRBV21-1 is flagged as a pseudogene. CDR3 length equals 16 residues. CDR3 nucleotides: TGTGCCAGCAGCACCCAGGACAGGGGATTTTACAATGAGCAGTTCTTC. The encoded protein is CASSTQDRGFYNEQFF.

This clonotype was counted ten times or more. The CDR3 sequence: CASSPPLAGNYNEQFF. CDR3 nucleotide sequence: TGTGCCAGCAGCCCCCCCCTAGCGGGAAATTACAATGAGCAGTTCTTC. The J gene is TRBJ2-1, the V gene TRBV11-2, with 9 bases lining up with TRBD2. The germline V gene encodes CDR1 SGHAT and CDR2 FQNNGV. CDR3 size: 16 residues. After removal of 5 bases from V and 4 bases from J, the junction contained 9 bases not matched to a gene.

There are a few counts of this clonotype. V and J are TRBV28 and TRBJ2-7; the match to TRBD2 covers 8 bases. The junction had 17 bases not matched to a gene; V was cut back by 6 bases and J by 4 bases. This CDR3 contains 17 residues. The germline CDR1 and CDR2 sequences are MDHEN and SYDVKM. CDR3 sequence reads: CASSPIRGGAGEYEQYF. CDR3 coding DNA: TGTGCCAGCAGCCCAATCCGGGGAGGAGCGGGAGAATACGAGCAGTACTTC.

This clonotype appeared many times. The CDR3 region is CASSRRLAGGTYEQYF. CDR3 bases: TGTGCCAGCAGCCGCCGACTAGCGGGCGGAACCTACGAGCAGTACTTC. The chain couples TRBV3-1 to TRBJ2-7, with TRBD2 identical over 10 bases. The ends lost 4 bases at V and 2 bases at J; junction bases unmatched: 8. CDR3 length: 16 amino acids. Per the germline V gene, CDR1 is LGHDT and CDR2 is YNNKEL (reference sequence).

This clonotype was found many times. This chain links TRBV7-9 with TRBJ2-3; D is unresolved. V lost 1 base to trimming and J lost 8 bases, with 4 bases between them. The CDR3 is 11 residues long. Germline assignment: CDR1 SEHNR and CDR2 FQNEAQ (reference sequence). As DNA, the CDR3 is TGTGCCAGCAGCTTAGAGCTTACGCAGTATTTT. Its protein is CASSLELTQYF. Full variable domain (outside the CDR3, taken from reference TRBV7-9 and TRBJ2-3): DTGVSQNPRHKITKRGQNVTFRCDPISEHNRLYWYRQTLGQGPEFLTYFQNEAQLEKSRLLSDRFSAERPKGSFSTLEIQRTEQGDSAMYLCASSLELTQYFGPGTRLTVL.

Many counts were recorded for this clonotype. The chain has TRBV27 and TRBJ1-2; 7 bases are shared with TRBD1. V was clipped by 4 bases and J by 5 bases; unmatched bases: 13. The CDR3 has 16 residues. Germline V gene data show CDR1 as MNHEY and CDR2 as SMNVEV (reference sequence). CDR3: CASSSLTPGQIYGYTF. DNA for the CDR3: TGTGCCAGCAGTTCCCTTACGCCGGGACAGATATATGGCTACACCTTC.

The sample holds many counts of this clonotype. V usage is TRBV12-3 or TRBV12-4 and J usage is TRBJ2-4, with D possibly TRBD2 on 6 matching bases. CDR3 length equals 15 residues. Deletions cut 6 bases from V and 2 bases from J, with 14 bases between. This CDR3 is CASRGGDETKNIQYF. The CDR3 DNA reads TGTGCCAGCAGGGGAGGCGATGAAACCAAAAACATTCAGTACTTC.

This clonotype was seen more than once but under ten times. The chain links TRBV19 to TRBJ2-7; the D is unclear. V lost 3 bases and J 3 bases, leaving 9 bases between the germline ends. The CDR3 covers 13 residues. The germline gives CDR1 LNHDA, CDR2 SQIVND (reference sequence). The CDR3 is CASSILSGYEQYF. The DNA of the CDR3 is TGTGCCAGTAGTATTTTATCCGGCTACGAGCAGTACTTC.

This rearrangement joins TRBV7-2 to TRBJ1-1; D call uncertain. CDR3 size: 13 residues. CDR1 SGHTA and CDR2 FQGNSA come from the germline V gene. Trimming took 1 base from V and 4 from J, leaving 7 bases between them. The CDR3: CASSLERGTEAFF. The DNA of the CDR3 is TGTGCCAGCAGCTTAGAACGGGGCACTGAAGCTTTCTTT.

This clonotype was observed at least ten times. The chain has TRBV10-3 and TRBJ2-7, with D maybe TRBD1 (6 bases). Trimming took off 4 bases at V and 5 bases at J, with 15 bases between the two ends. The CDR3 totals 14 residues. The germline gives CDR1 ENHRY, CDR2 SYGVKD. CDR3 residues: CAISVSGTFNEQYF. CDR3 nucleotide sequence: TGTGCCATCAGTGTCTCCGGGACATTTAACGAGCAGTACTTC.

This clonotype has at least ten counts. The rearrangement uses TRBV5-1 and TRBJ2-1; 9 bases agree with TRBD2. The junction had 4 bases not matched to a gene; V was cut back by 3 bases and J by 6 bases. The germline gives CDR1 SGHRS, CDR2 YFSETQ. The CDR3 extends over 14 amino acids. The CDR3 coding sequence is TGCGCCAGCAGCTCCGCGGGACTAGCCAATGAGCAGTTCTTC. Its protein product is CASSSAGLANEQFF.

This clonotype was detected ten times or more. V and J are TRBV5-6 and TRBJ2-7; D is possibly TRBD1 (6 bases). V lost 2 bases to trimming and J lost 12 bases, with 12 bases between them. Germline V gives CDR1 SGHDT, CDR2 YYEEEE. CDR3 length equals 11 residues. CDR3 coding DNA: TGTGCCAGCAGCTTAGGACAGCGGCCGTACTTC. It yields the protein CASSLGQRPYF.

This clonotype was seen ten or more times. The chain uses TRBV6-2 or TRBV6-3 and TRBJ2-6, with a tentative D call TRBD2 (8 bases). The CDR3 is 20 residues long. Trimming took off 6 bases at V and 3 bases at J, with 27 bases between the two ends. The germline CDR1 and CDR2 sequences are MNHEY and SVGEGT. The CDR3 DNA reads as TGTGCCAGCAGCACACCGCCGGGAGGGGTAGGGGGCATTGGGGCCAACGTCCTGACTTTC. Protein product: CASSTPPGGVGGIGANVLTF.

This clonotype was recorded at least ten times. The chain carries TRBV20-1 and TRBJ2-1; the D call may be TRBD1 or TRBD2 (5 bases each). CDR3 length equals 15 residues. Trimming took off 6 bases at V and 0 bases at J, with 15 bases between the two ends. CDR1 and CDR2 (germline): DFQATT, SNEGSKA (reference sequence). CDR3 nucleotides: TGCAGTGCCATCCGAGGGGAGACCTCCTACAATGAGCAGTTCTTC. Protein product: CSAIRGETSYNEQFF.

This clonotype has ten or more counts. This chain connects TRBV28 to TRBJ2-2; TRBD2 matches 10 bases. Germline V CDR1 and CDR2: MDHEN, SYDVKM. J lost 0 bases, V lost 2 bases, and 9 bases had no gene match. This CDR3 has 19 residues. The CDR3 DNA sequence: TGTGCCAGCAGTTTACTGTCTAGCGGGAGCCTCGCGAACACCGGGGAGCTGTTTTTT. Protein: CASSLLSSGSLANTGELFF.

By share, this clonotype counts as medium-sized (0.01 to 0.1%). The J gene is TRBJ2-1, the V gene TRBV7-2; D might be TRBD1 or TRBD2, each matching 5 bases. Trimming took off 7 bases at V and 6 bases at J, with 10 bases between the two ends. The V gene's germline CDR1 is SGHTA and CDR2 FQGNSA. This CDR3 contains 12 residues. The CDR3 sequence: CASTRGRNEQFF. CDR3 DNA sequence: TGTGCCAGCACCCGGGGACGCAATGAGCAGTTCTTC.

The chain uses TRBV21-1 and TRBJ2-4; TRBD1, the D gene given by the table, was not confirmed from the DNA. TRBV21-1 is deemed a pseudogene. The CDR3 has 17 residues. CDR3 DNA sequence: TGTGCCAGCAACGGTGAAGGGGGGGAAGGGACCAAAAACATTCAGTACTTC. Protein sequence: CASNGEGGEGTKNIQYF.